Detailed here is one T cell receptor beta chain. A second PCR, run for about 7 to 11 cycles, used a sample-barcoded 5' primer plus a J-beta primer mix. MiXCR was run by TCRdb on the 5' RACE reads, yielding one entry per CDR3 protein. Of approximately 800,000 distinct CDR3 sequences in the sample, 35% to 50% were seen once. This sample was taken from a study of blood T cells in healthy people across ages. The length of the CDR3 is 15 residues. Germline V lookup: CDR1 ENHRY, CDR2 SYGVKD. This TCR came from a man older than 75 in good health. The material sequenced was blood. This chain connects TRBV10-3 to TRBJ2-5; 11 nucleotides match TRBD1. Gene TRBJ2-7 matches the end of the DNA better, so the J call may be wrong. The CDR3 sequence: CATADRGQKGNEQYF. DNA for the CDR3: TGTGCCACGGCGGACAGGGGGCAAAAGGGAAACGAGCAGTACTTC.